The entry below describes one T cell receptor (beta chain). This sample was included in a study of control samples from healthy donors and cancer patients. Repertoires were generated with immunoSEQ multiplex PCR, while TCRdb's copy carries only in-frame clones and drops some. There are approximately 160,000 clones in the sample; more than 90% occur only once, and about 2% lies in the top ten. CDR3 size: 16 residues. The chain is built from TRBV12-2 and TRBJ2-3; the table's D gene call, TRBD2, was not cross checked with the DNA. TRBV12-2 is recorded as a pseudogene. The TCR comes from a woman in her thirties or forties in good health. Sequences were obtained from blood. The CDR3 spells CASRPPELALTDTQYF. CDR3 nucleotide sequence: TGTGCAAGTCGCCCCCCGGAACTAGCGCTCACAGATACGCAGTATTTT.